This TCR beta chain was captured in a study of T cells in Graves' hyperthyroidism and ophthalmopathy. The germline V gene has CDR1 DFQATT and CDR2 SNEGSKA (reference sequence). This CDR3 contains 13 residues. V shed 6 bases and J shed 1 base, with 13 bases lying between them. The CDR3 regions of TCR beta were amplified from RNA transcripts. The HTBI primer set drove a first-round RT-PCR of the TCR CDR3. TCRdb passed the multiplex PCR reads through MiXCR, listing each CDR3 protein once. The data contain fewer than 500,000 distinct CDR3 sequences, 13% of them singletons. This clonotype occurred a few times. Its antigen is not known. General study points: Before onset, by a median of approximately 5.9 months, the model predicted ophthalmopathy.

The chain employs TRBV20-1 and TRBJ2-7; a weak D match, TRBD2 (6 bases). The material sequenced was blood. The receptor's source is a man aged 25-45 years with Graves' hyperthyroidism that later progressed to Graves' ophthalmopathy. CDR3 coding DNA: TGCAGTGCGACCGGGAGTGGATCCTACGAGCAGTACTTC. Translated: CSATGSGSYEQYF.